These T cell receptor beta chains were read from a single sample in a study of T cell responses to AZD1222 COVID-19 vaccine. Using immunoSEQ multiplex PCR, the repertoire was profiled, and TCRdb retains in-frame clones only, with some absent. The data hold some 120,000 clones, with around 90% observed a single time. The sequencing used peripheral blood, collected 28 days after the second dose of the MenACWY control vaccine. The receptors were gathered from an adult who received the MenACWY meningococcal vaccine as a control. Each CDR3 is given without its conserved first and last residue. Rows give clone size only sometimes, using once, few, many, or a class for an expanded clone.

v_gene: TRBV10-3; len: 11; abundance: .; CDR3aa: ATGGGDSEKLF
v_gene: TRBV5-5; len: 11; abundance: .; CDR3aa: ASSLQANTEAF
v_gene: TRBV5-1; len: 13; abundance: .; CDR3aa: ASSLGDREGEKLF
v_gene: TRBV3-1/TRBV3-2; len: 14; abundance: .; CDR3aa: ASSHRGVAGTYEQY
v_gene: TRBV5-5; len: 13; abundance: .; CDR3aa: ASSLVTDSNQPQH
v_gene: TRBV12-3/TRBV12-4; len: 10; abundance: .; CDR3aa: ASKRAGGGYT
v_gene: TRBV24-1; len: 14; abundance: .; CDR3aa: ATSDLAGGDYNEQF
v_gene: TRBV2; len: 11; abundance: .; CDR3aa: ASSGTSGDEQF
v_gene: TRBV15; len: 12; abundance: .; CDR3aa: ATSRWGGDDEAF
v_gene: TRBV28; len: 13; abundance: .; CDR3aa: ASSGQGLSNQPQH
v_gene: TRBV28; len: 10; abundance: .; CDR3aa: ASTPRAGAFT
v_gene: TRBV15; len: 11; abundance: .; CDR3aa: ATSVGGDWPQH
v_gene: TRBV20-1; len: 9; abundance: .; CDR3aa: SASGSYEQY
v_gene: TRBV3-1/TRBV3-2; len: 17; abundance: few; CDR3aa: ASSQDGRWGGSGSYEQF
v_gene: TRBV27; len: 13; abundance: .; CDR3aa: ASSSSEHRAYGYT
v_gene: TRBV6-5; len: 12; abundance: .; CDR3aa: ASSSDRNNSPLH
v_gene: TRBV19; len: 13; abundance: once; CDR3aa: ASSMTGYSNQPQH
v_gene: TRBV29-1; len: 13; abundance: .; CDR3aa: SVALRVWGQETQY
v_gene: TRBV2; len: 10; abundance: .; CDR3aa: ASRQGGDEQF
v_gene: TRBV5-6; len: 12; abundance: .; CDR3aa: ASSLGGQPLVQF
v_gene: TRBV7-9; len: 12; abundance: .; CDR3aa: ASSVDRGNQPQH
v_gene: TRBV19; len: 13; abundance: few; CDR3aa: ASSILGGSDNEQF
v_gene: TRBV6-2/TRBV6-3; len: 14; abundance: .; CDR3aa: ASTPGPGFNTGELF
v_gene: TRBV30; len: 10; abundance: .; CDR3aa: AWKGGGYEQY
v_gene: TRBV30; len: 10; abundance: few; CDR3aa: AWTQGSTEAF
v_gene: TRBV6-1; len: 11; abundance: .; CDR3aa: ASSLYQGNGYT
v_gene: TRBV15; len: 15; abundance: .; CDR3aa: ATSRGRVAGPREGYT
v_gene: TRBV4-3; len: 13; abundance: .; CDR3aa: ASSQDRTVDYGYT
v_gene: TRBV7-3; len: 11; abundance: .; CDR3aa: ASSLENTGELF
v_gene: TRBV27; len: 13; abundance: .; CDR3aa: ASSLSLAGVYEQY
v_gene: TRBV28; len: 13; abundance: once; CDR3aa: ASSLGTAMNTEAF
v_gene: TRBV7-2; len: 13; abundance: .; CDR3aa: ASSRFDVELYGYT
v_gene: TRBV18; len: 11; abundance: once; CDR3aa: ASSASMGTEAF
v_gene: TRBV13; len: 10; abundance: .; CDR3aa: ASSTDEGEQF
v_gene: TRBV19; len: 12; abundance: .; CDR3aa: ASSLTVPSIGYT
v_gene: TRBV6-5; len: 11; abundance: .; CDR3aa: ASSAQGGVGYT
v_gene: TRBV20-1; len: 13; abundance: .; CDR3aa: SASKGQGTTDTQY
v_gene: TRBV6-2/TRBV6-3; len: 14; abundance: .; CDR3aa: ASSYEGGLSTDTQY
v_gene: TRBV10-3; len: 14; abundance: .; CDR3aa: AISEDVGGPQETQY
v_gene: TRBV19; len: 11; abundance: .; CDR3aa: ASSTLRNAEQY